These T cell receptor beta chains were read from a single sample in a study of blood T cell repertoires in COVID-19. TCRdb keeps only in-frame clones here, not all; method: immunoSEQ multiplex PCR. The sample yields around 140,000 clones, just over 85% seen once. Sequenced input: peripheral blood. Receptors originate from a woman aged 55 to 70 with acute or convalescent COVID-19. Each CDR3 is given with its conserved first and last residue. A D gene is named only where the DNA matches it firmly. A row's size may be missing; if present it is once, few, many or a size class.

>-|TRBV30|TRBD2|16|TRBJ2-3
CAWSPTTSAGWDTQYF
TGTGCCTGGAGTCCCACGACTAGCGCCGGGTGGGATACGCAGTATTTT
>few|TRBV5-1|-|15|TRBJ1-4
CASSPQQGLDEKLFF
TGCGCCAGCAGCCCGCAACAGGGATTGGACGAAAAACTGTTTTTT
>-|TRBV11-1|-|15|TRBJ1-1
CASSRRRGGNTEAFF
TGTGCCAGCAGCCGGCGCCGGGGGGGGAACACTGAAGCTTTCTTT
>-|TRBV7-3|TRBD2|15|TRBJ2-3
CASSSIAGVTDTQYF
TGTGCCAGCAGCTCGATAGCGGGGGTCACAGATACGCAGTATTTT
>-|TRBV7-9|TRBD1|15|TRBJ1-4
CASSQTMTGDEKLFF
TGTGCCAGCAGCCAAACTATGACAGGGGACGAAAAACTGTTTTTT
>-|TRBV12-5|TRBD2|17|TRBJ2-1
CASGLRLAGGLYNEQFF
TGTGCTAGTGGTTTACGACTAGCGGGGGGTTTATACAATGAGCAGTTCTTC
>-|TRBV4-1|TRBD2|16|TRBJ2-7
CASSHSLAAPGGEQYF
TGCGCCAGCAGCCATTCCCTAGCGGCCCCCGGGGGGGAGCAGTACTTC
>-|TRBV6-5|TRBD1|14|TRBJ2-1
CASSGQGNYNEQFF
TGTGCCAGCAGCGGACAGGGGAATTACAATGAGCAGTTCTTC
>-|TRBV5-1|-|13|TRBJ1-1
CASSLETGTEAFF
TGCGCCAGCAGCTTAGAGACCGGGACTGAAGCTTTCTTT
>medium-sized|TRBV12-3/TRBV12-4|-|11|TRBJ1-1
CASSPGTEAFF
TGTGCCAGCAGTCCAGGGACTGAAGCTTTCTTT
>-|TRBV7-9|-|16|TRBJ2-5
CASSFGSGYSQETQYF
TGTGCCAGCAGCTTTGGTAGCGGTTACTCTCAAGAGACCCAGTACTTC
>-|TRBV18|-|15|TRBJ1-2
CASSPFREGGNGYTF
TGTGCCAGCTCACCATTCCGGGAGGGGGGAAATGGCTACACCTTC
>-|TRBV27|-|12|TRBJ1-2
CASPGNGRGYTF
TGTGCCAGCCCAGGGAACGGTCGTGGCTACACCTTC
>few|TRBV7-6|-|16|TRBJ1-5
CASSLGVGRLNQPQHF
TGTGCCAGCAGCTTAGGGGTAGGCAGACTTAATCAGCCCCAGCATTTT
>-|TRBV15|TRBD1|13|TRBJ1-2
CATEDRDSSGYTF
TGTGCCACCGAAGACAGGGATAGCAGTGGCTACACCTTC
>-|TRBV5-1|-|15|TRBJ2-2
CASSLPAGARGELFF
TGCGCCAGCAGCTTGCCCGCAGGGGCCCGGGGGGAGCTGTTTTTT
>-|TRBV6-5|-|14|TRBJ2-3
CASRKGSYSDTQYF
TGTGCCAGCAGAAAAGGTAGCTACTCAGATACGCAGTATTTT
>many|TRBV7-9|-|12|TRBJ2-2
CASSFLATELFF
TGTGCCAGCAGCTTCTTAGCCACGGAGCTGTTTTTT
>-|TRBV9|-|14|TRBJ2-7
CASSVAAGTYEQYF
TGTGCCAGCAGCGTAGCTGCGGGAACCTACGAGCAGTACTTC
>-|TRBV10-2|TRBD1|13|TRBJ1-2
CASRPGTAGGYTF
TGCGCCAGCAGACCCGGGACAGCGGGCGGCTACACCTTC
>once|TRBV9|-|13|TRBJ1-2
CASSSQGLRGYTF
TGTGCCAGCAGCTCCCAGGGTTTACGTGGCTACACCTTC
>-|TRBV28|TRBD1|16|TRBJ2-7
CASSLGRGDRGYEQYF
TGTGCCAGCAGTTTAGGGCGGGGGGACAGGGGCTACGAGCAGTACTTC
>-|TRBV7-9|-|14|TRBJ1-2
CASSYPGVGYGYTF
TGTGCCAGCAGCTATCCAGGGGTTGGCTATGGCTACACCTTC